This T cell receptor (beta chain) came from a study of T cell repertoires in cytomegalovirus infection. Study-wide results and limits: Identification of carriers of CMV plus the relevant HLA was achieved through cumulative public TCR beta family frequency. The ex vivo response showed dominance by HLA-C-restricted CMV-specific TCR beta clonotypes.

From the reads, TCRdb called clonotypes with MiXCR, one entry per CDR3 protein. Among around 190,000 distinct CDR3 sequences listed, roughly an eighth were seen once. The CDR3 runs to 16 residues. Trimming at V came to 0 bases and at J to 0 bases, leaving 7 bases not matched to a gene. Germline V gene sequence: CDR1 DFQATT, CDR2 SNEGSKA (reference sequence). About this clonotype: Its antigen is unidentified.

Sequencing was performed on PBMCs. This TCR derives from a human donor in good health (CMV status not recorded). Some clones in this sample may be carry-over from other donors' samples. The rearrangement uses TRBV20-1 and TRBJ2-7; 8 bases align to TRBD2. The CDR3 protein is CSARDPLAVTSYEQYF. The CDR3 nucleotides read TGCAGTGCTAGAGATCCACTAGCGGTTACCTCCTACGAGCAGTACTTC.